The rows below give T cell receptor beta chains drawn from one sample of a study of T cells after posttransplantation cyclophosphamide. The protocol was immunoSEQ multiplex PCR, while the TCRdb copy is restricted to in-frame clones and leaves out a portion. The table has some 21,000 clones, around 87% seen once. The source was PBMCs, collected roughly 49 weeks after allogeneic stem cell transplant with calcineurin inhibitor and methotrexate. Every receptor here comes from a female patient between 30 and 45 years old who received an allogeneic stem cell transplant from an unrelated donor, was CMV-positive, and had acute and chronic GVHD. The graft donor may have contributed some T cells. Each CDR3 is given with its conserved first and last residue. The D gene is left open where the match is weak. The size field is filled for only some rows; it gives once, few, many or a size class.

j_gene,v_gene,d_gene,abundance,CDR3nt,CDR3aa
TRBJ2-1,TRBV7-2,.,.,TGTGCCAGCAGCTTCAGCTCCTACAATGAGCAGTTCTTC,CASSFSSYNEQFF
TRBJ2-7,TRBV6-6,TRBD2,few,TGTGCCAGCAGGCTCCTCTCTAGCGGGGTCTCCTACGAGCAGTACTTC,CASRLLSSGVSYEQYF
TRBJ2-1,TRBV5-6,.,.,TGTGCCAGCACCGGAACCACTAGGAACAATGAGCAGTTCTTC,CASTGTTRNNEQFF
TRBJ1-6,TRBV9,.,few,TGTGCCAGCAGCGGGACAGTGGAAAATTCACCCCTCCACTTT,CASSGTVENSPLHF
TRBJ2-4,TRBV11-2,.,.,TGTGCCAGCAGCTTAAGAGCCGGTGCCAAAAACATTCAGTACTTC,CASSLRAGAKNIQYF
TRBJ2-1,TRBV27,TRBD2,.,TGTGCCAGCAGCCCTGGCCGGGACAGGGGACTAGCGGGCTACAATGAGCAGTTCTTC,CASSPGRDRGLAGYNEQFF
TRBJ1-5,TRBV10-3,TRBD1,few,TGTGCCATCCGCGACAGGGCTGACAACAATCAGCCCCAGCATTTT,CAIRDRADNNQPQHF
TRBJ2-3,TRBV9,.,.,TGTGCCAGCAGCGTTGTGATAGGGGGAGATACGCAGTATTTT,CASSVVIGGDTQYF
TRBJ2-1,TRBV9,TRBD2,few,TGTGCCAGCAGCGTAGGGGGGGGTATCGGGGCAGAAAGCTACAATGAGCAGTTCTTC,CASSVGGGIGAESYNEQFF
TRBJ1-5,TRBV10-2,TRBD1,.,TGCGCCAGCAGATCAGACAGGGCGAGTCAGCCCCAGCATTTT,CASRSDRASQPQHF
TRBJ2-1,TRBV6-4,TRBD2,few,TGTGCCAGCAGTGACTCGACTAGCGGGACTTACAATGAGCAGTTCTTC,CASSDSTSGTYNEQFF
TRBJ2-3,TRBV10-3,.,.,TGTGCCATCAAGGCCGGGGGCACAGATACGCAGTATTTT,CAIKAGGTDTQYF
TRBJ1-2,TRBV30,.,.,TGTGCCTGGAGTACCCCGGGAGGGCTCTATGGCTACACCTTC,CAWSTPGGLYGYTF
TRBJ1-2,TRBV14,.,.,TGTGCCAGCCAAGGGGCGCCCTTTTATGGCTACACCTTC,CASQGAPFYGYTF
TRBJ2-1,TRBV19,TRBD2,.,TGTGCCAGTAGGAGGGTGGCTAGCGGGAGTGAAAATGAGCAGTTCTTC,CASRRVASGSENEQFF
TRBJ1-2,TRBV5-4,.,.,TGTGCCAGCAGCTCCGTCACAGACCTCATCTATGGCTACACCTTC,CASSSVTDLIYGYTF
TRBJ2-3,TRBV19,TRBD2,.,TGTGCCAGTAGTAGGGGACTAGCGGGAGCCTCCACAGATACGCAGTATTTT,CASSRGLAGASTDTQYF
TRBJ2-3,TRBV9,.,.,TGTGCCAGCAGCGTAGCTTACCAGGGAGGTACGCAGTATTTT,CASSVAYQGGTQYF
TRBJ1-3,TRBV11-3,.,few,TGTGCCAGCAGCTTCGATAGACAGGGAAACACCATATATTTT,CASSFDRQGNTIYF
TRBJ1-3,TRBV19,.,.,TGTGCCAGTAGTATCAGTGTGGGCACTGGAAACACCATATATTTT,CASSISVGTGNTIYF
TRBJ2-7,TRBV15,.,.,TGTGCCACCAGCAGAGATCTATCAGGGAAGTACGAGCAGTACTTC,CATSRDLSGKYEQYF
TRBJ2-5,TRBV30,TRBD2,.,TGTGCCTGGAGTACAGCGGGAGGGGGGGAGACCCAGTACTTC,CAWSTAGGGETQYF
TRBJ2-1,TRBV4-3,TRBD2,.,TGCGCCAGCAGCCAAACTATAGGGACTAGCGGGATGGGGATCTCCTACAATGAGCAGTTCTTC,CASSQTIGTSGMGISYNEQFF